The 25 T cell receptor beta chains given below trace back to one sample, sequenced in a study of identical twins. TCRdb reprocessed the 5' RACE reads with MiXCR, giving one entry per CDR3 protein. The profile shows about 190,000 distinct CDR3 sequences, roughly 15% of them singletons. This sample also belongs to another study, concerning T cells expressing NK-cell markers.

The sample taken for sequencing was CD8+ T cells sorted from blood. The receptors were sampled from a woman younger than 35 in good health.

The chain carries TRBV29-1 and TRBJ2-7; tentative D call: TRBD2 (6 bases). The CDR3 contains 12 residues. Germline values: CDR1 SQVTM, CDR2 ANQGSEA. The V and J ends lost 4 bases and 2 bases respectively, with 9 bases between them. CDR3 in amino acids: CSVGREAYEQYF. The CDR3 nucleotides are TGCAGCGTTGGCAGGGAGGCCTACGAGCAGTACTTC.

This clonotype was seen a few times. This chain uses TRBV20-1 with TRBJ2-7; D perhaps matches TRBD2 (5 bases). The length of the CDR3 is 12 residues. The germline gives CDR1 DFQATT, CDR2 SNEGSKA (reference sequence). Deletions cut 3 bases from V and 9 bases from J, with 15 bases between. The CDR3, as DNA: TGCAGTGCTAGCGAGCGGCATCAGCTGCAGTACTTC. As protein: CSASERHQLQYF.

This clonotype was counted many times. The chain is built from TRBV20-1 and TRBJ2-1; D remains unclear. The length of the CDR3 is 14 residues. V lost 3 bases and J lost 6, with 15 bases in between. Germline V gene data show CDR1 as DFQATT and CDR2 as SNEGSKA (reference sequence). The CDR3 protein is CSASVRSRLNEQFF. CDR3 in DNA: TGCAGTGCTAGTGTACGTAGTCGCCTCAATGAGCAGTTCTTC.

This clonotype was recorded a few times. CDR3 in DNA: TGTGCCAGCAGCTTATCTGAGATGACCCACAATGAGCAGTTCTTC. Encoded protein: CASSLSEMTHNEQFF. The chain combines TRBV7-9 with TRBJ2-1; no firm D call. Trimming stripped 2 bases from V and 5 bases from J, with 13 bases between. The CDR3 spans 15 residues. Germline CDR1 is SEHNR and CDR2 is FQNEAQ (reference sequence).

The chain joins TRBV5-8 to TRBJ2-1; no definite D call. The ends were cut back, 7 bases at V and 10 bases at J, with 18 bases in the middle. The CDR3 totals 13 residues. Germline CDR1 is SGHTS and CDR2 is YDEGEE. CDR3 sequence reads: CASSLNWMFEQFF. The CDR3 bases are TGTGCCAGCTCCCTAAATTGGATGTTCGAGCAGTTCTTC. Full variable domain (missing parts from reference TRBV5-8 and TRBJ2-1): EAGVTQSPTHLIKTRGQQATLRCSPISGHTSVYWYQQALGLGLQFLLWYDEGEERNRGNFPPRFSGRQFPNYSSELNVNALELEDSALYLCASSLNWMFEQFFGPGTRLTVL.

This clonotype showed up just a few times. The chain combines TRBV3-1 with TRBJ2-2; D may correspond to TRBD1 or TRBD2 (5 bases each). This CDR3 spans 13 amino acids. Germline-derived CDR1 and CDR2 are LGHDT and YNNKEL (reference sequence). Trimming removed 1 base at V and 6 bases at J, with 6 bases between. For the CDR3, the DNA is TGTGCCAGCAGCCAAGGGGACGCCGGGGAGCTGTTTTTT. Translation gives CASSQGDAGELFF. Full variable domain (remainder filled in from reference TRBV3-1 and TRBJ2-2): DTAVSQTPKYLVTQMGNDKSIKCEQNLGHDTMYWYKQDSKKFLKIMFSYNNKELIINETVPNRFSPKSPDKAHLNLHINSLELGDSAVYFCASSQGDAGELFFGEGSRLTVL.

The chain uses TRBV7-2 and TRBJ2-5, with a weak D call TRBD2 (5 bases). In germline, CDR1 is SGHTA, CDR2 FQGNSA. CDR3 length equals 14 residues. Trimming shortened V by 2 bases and J by 2 bases, and 9 bases separated the two germline ends. CDR3 in amino acids: CASSLIAGQETQYF. The CDR3 bases are TGTGCCAGCAGCTTAATCGCGGGTCAAGAGACCCAGTACTTC. The full variable domain, in which reference TRBV7-2 and TRBJ2-5 provide the parts outside the CDR3, is GAGVSQSPSNKVTEKGKDVELRCDPISGHTALYWYRQSLGQGLEFLIYFQGNSAPDKSGLPSDRFSAERTGGSVSTLTIQRTQQEDSAVYLCASSLIAGQETQYFGPGTRLLVL.

Only a few counts were recorded for this clonotype. The genes are TRBV3-1 and TRBJ2-7; 10 positions agree with TRBD1. The length of the CDR3 is 18 residues. Per the germline V gene, CDR1 is LGHDT and CDR2 is YNNKEL (reference sequence). V shed 0 bases and J 1 base; nucleotides not matched to a gene: 9. DNA for the CDR3: TGTGCCAGCAGCCAAGATATCGACAGGGGGCCGGTGTCCTACGAGCAGTACTTC. It translates to CASSQDIDRGPVSYEQYF.

The chain joins TRBV7-9 to TRBJ2-7; 7 positions agree with TRBD1. Germline V gene sequence: CDR1 SEHNR, CDR2 FQNEAQ (reference sequence). V shed 5 bases and J 3 bases; nucleotides not matched to a gene: 10. CDR3 length: 15 residues. The CDR3: CASSPGQKNNYEQYF. In DNA, the CDR3 is TGTGCCAGCAGCCCGGGACAGAAAAACAACTACGAGCAGTACTTC.

The chain carries TRBV4-1 and TRBJ2-7, with 7 bases lining up with TRBD1. From germline, CDR1 is MGHRA and CDR2 YSYEKL. V dropped 4 bases and J dropped 1; count of bases not matched to a gene: 13. The CDR3 has 17 amino acids. The CDR3, as DNA: TGCGCCAGCAGCCTTATCCTTATACCGGGACAGTCCTACGAGCAGTACTTC. This sequence encodes CASSLILIPGQSYEQYF.

V gene TRBV7-9 combines with J gene TRBJ1-5, with TRBD1 matching over 7 bases. The trim removed 1 base at V and 7 bases at J, leaving 4 bases unmatched. Per the germline V gene, CDR1 is SEHNR and CDR2 is FQNEAQ (reference sequence). CDR3 length: 14 residues. Here the CDR3 DNA reads TGTGCCAGCAGCTTAGGACAGGGCGAGCAGCCCCAGCATTTT. Translation gives CASSLGQGEQPQHF.

This clonotype was picked up a small number of times. This rearrangement joins TRBV12-3 or TRBV12-4 to TRBJ1-1; D gene uncertain. The V end was cut by 8 bases, the J end by 5 bases, with 12 bases between. This CDR3 contains 12 residues. The CDR3, as DNA: TGTGCCAGCTCTCCGGGTTCGACTGAAGCTTTCTTT. As protein: CASSPGSTEAFF.

The chain employs TRBV5-6 and TRBJ2-7; no firm D call. Germline CDR1 is SGHDT and CDR2 is YYEEEE. The CDR3 consists of 15 residues. Trimming removed 2 bases at V and 3 bases at J, with 15 bases between. Here the CDR3 reads CASSFPPTLYYEQYF. For the CDR3, the DNA is TGTGCCAGCAGCTTCCCTCCGACGCTTTACTACGAGCAGTACTTC. Based on the CDR3 plus reference TRBV5-6 and TRBJ2-7, the full variable domain is DAGVTQSPTHLIKTRGQQVTLRCSPKSGHDTVSWYQQALGQGPQFIFQYYEEEERQRGNFPDRFSGHQFPNYSSELNVNALLLGDSALYLCASSFPPTLYYEQYFGPGTRLTVT.

The CDR3 here is CASSTTSGRDNEQFF. The CDR3 DNA is TGTGCCAGCAGCACCACTAGCGGGAGGGACAATGAGCAGTTCTTC. The chain couples TRBV7-2 to TRBJ2-1, with 13 bases that match TRBD2. The ends lost 5 bases at V and 5 bases at J; junction bases unmatched: 3. The CDR3 consists of 15 residues. Germline V gives CDR1 SGHTA, CDR2 FQGNSA.

The sample holds a few counts of this clonotype. The chain couples TRBV10-1 to TRBJ2-3, with D tentatively TRBD1 (5 bases). The germline V gene has CDR1 WNHNN and CDR2 SYGVQD (reference sequence). Trimming cost V 4 bases and J 0 bases, with 14 bases left between them. The CDR3 totals 16 residues. CDR3 in amino acids: CASSVPTDFSTDTQYF. The CDR3 region has the DNA TGCGCCAGCAGTGTTCCGACAGATTTTAGCACAGATACGCAGTATTTT.

This clonotype was picked up a small number of times. The chain employs TRBV5-6 and TRBJ1-2; 12 nucleotides align to TRBD1. CDR1 and CDR2 from the germline V gene are SGHDT and YYEEEE. J was trimmed by 5 bases and V by 3 bases; bases with no gene match: 5. The CDR3 runs 15 residues. CDR3: CASSYPGQGAYGYTF. DNA of the CDR3: TGTGCCAGCAGCTACCCGGGACAGGGGGCGTATGGCTACACCTTC. The full variable domain, with the rest looked up from reference TRBV5-6 and TRBJ1-2, is DAGVTQSPTHLIKTRGQQVTLRCSPKSGHDTVSWYQQALGQGPQFIFQYYEEEERQRGNFPDRFSGHQFPNYSSELNVNALLLGDSALYLCASSYPGQGAYGYTFGSGTRLTVV.

The chain links TRBV5-1 to TRBJ2-2, with D perhaps assigned TRBD1 or TRBD2 (6 bases each). V was cut by 7 bases and J by 6 bases, with 19 bases left in between. Germline V gene lookup returns CDR1 SGHRS and CDR2 YFSETQ. The CDR3 contains 15 residues. The CDR3 DNA is TGCGCCAGCCACGATGGGGGGCCGGCCTCCGGGGAGCTGTTTTTT. This encodes CASHDGGPASGELFF.

The rearrangement joins TRBV27 to TRBJ2-2, with D perhaps TRBD2 (5 bases). CDR1 and CDR2 from the germline V gene are MNHEY and SMNVEV (reference sequence). This CDR3 region has 13 residues. V was trimmed by 6 bases and J by 6 bases, leaving 11 bases between them. Here the CDR3 DNA reads TGTGCCAGCAGGGTAACGGAGGCCGGGGAGCTGTTTTTT. Translated, it gives CASRVTEAGELFF.

The V call is TRBV7-9, the J call TRBJ2-1; tentatively, D is TRBD2 (7 bases). The CDR3 contains 14 residues. CDR1 SEHNR and CDR2 FQNEAQ come from the germline V gene (reference sequence). The V end was cut by 7 bases, the J end by 3 bases, with 13 bases between. The CDR3: CASKGGGHYNEQFF. DNA of the CDR3: TGTGCCAGCAAAGGGGGGGGGCACTACAATGAGCAGTTCTTC.

The chain combines TRBV7-8 with TRBJ1-1; unclear D gene. CDR3 length equals 15 residues. Per the germline V gene, CDR1 is SGHVS and CDR2 is FQNEAQ. V was cut by 4 bases and J by 2 bases, with 14 bases left in between. Written as DNA, the CDR3 is TGTGCCAGCAGCTCAGGACGGTATTTTAACACTGAAGCTTTCTTT. This sequence encodes CASSSGRYFNTEAFF.

The gene calls are TRBV29-1 and TRBJ2-3, with D tentatively TRBD1 or TRBD2 (5 bases each). Trimming pared 0 bases from V and 8 bases from J, leaving 12 bases between. CDR3 length: 13 amino acids. Germline V gives CDR1 SQVTM, CDR2 ANQGSEA. For the CDR3, the DNA is TGCAGCGTTGAAGAGGGGGTCGAGGGTACGCAGTATTTT. Protein: CSVEEGVEGTQYF.

This chain's CDR3 is CATVGLSVTYEQYF. Written as DNA, the CDR3 is TGTGCCACGGTCGGGCTTTCCGTCACCTACGAGCAGTACTTC. The chain carries TRBV2 and TRBJ2-7; D is unclear. The CDR3 covers 14 residues. Germline-derived CDR1 and CDR2 are SNHLY and FYNNEI. The V gene lost 10 bases and the J gene lost 2 bases, with 18 bases spanning the gap.

This clonotype was observed a few times. The rearrangement joins TRBV12-3 or TRBV12-4 to TRBJ1-2; D is perhaps TRBD1 (5 bases). The CDR3 has 15 amino acids. The ends were cut back, 5 bases at V and 0 bases at J, with 13 bases in the middle. The CDR3 spells CASSHTSTANYGYTF. The CDR3 DNA sequence: TGTGCCAGCAGTCACACCTCGACAGCTAACTATGGCTACACCTTC.

This clonotype has more than one count but fewer than ten. This chain links TRBV5-6 with TRBJ1-1; no firm D call. V was trimmed by 1 base and J by 6 bases, leaving 7 bases between them. CDR3 size: 12 residues. Germline V gene sequence: CDR1 SGHDT, CDR2 YYEEEE. CDR3 coding DNA: TGTGCCAGCAGCTTGATAGATTCTGAAGCTTTCTTT. Protein: CASSLIDSEAFF.

At least ten counts were recorded for this clonotype. This rearrangement joins TRBV12-3 or TRBV12-4 to TRBJ1-1; TRBD1 might be the D (6 bases). The CDR3 totals 12 residues. V was pared by 6 bases and J by 8 bases, with 13 bases between. In nucleotides, the CDR3 is TGTGCCAGCAGAACAGGGTCCGGGGAAGCTTTCTTT. Protein: CASRTGSGEAFF.